The TCR beta chain under discussion was sequenced for a study of OX40 agonist ivuxolimab in advanced cancers. In the study overall: Patients' therapy was ivuxolimab, an antibody that acts as an agonist of OX40 (CD134). Whole-study findings and limits: CD4+ T cells averaged fewer expanded clones than CD8+ T cells.

CDR1 is KGHSH and CDR2 is LQKENI in the germline V gene. Trimming removed 2 bases from V and 9 bases from J, with 10 bases in between. This CDR3 has 12 residues. Here immunoSEQ multiplex PCR was the method, and the copy in TCRdb shows in-frame clones only, minus some. The sample records some 100,000 clones, 91% being singletons. To note about this clone: Its antigen is still unknown.

This receptor was taken from an adult with an advanced solid tumor such as melanoma, head and neck, liver or kidney cancer. The rearrangement links TRBV18 to TRBJ1-1; TRBD1 is a possible D gene (5 bases). The starting material was CD4+ or CD8+ T cells sorted from blood, obtained in a trial of the OX40 agonist ivuxolimab. CDR3 region: CASSPSDNQAFF. In nucleotides, the CDR3 is TGTGCCAGCTCACCATCGGACAATCAAGCTTTCTTT.